This T cell receptor (beta chain) came from a study of type 1 and type 2 diabetes patients. Study conclusions and caveats: A median of one highly-expanded CD4+ clone, covering around 4% of reads, occurred in type 2 diabetes. Age and gender were not matched between study groups.

In germline, CDR1 is MDHEN, CDR2 SYDVKM. The CDR3 loop spans 15 amino acids. V was pared by 5 bases and J by 10 bases, with 8 bases of the junction left unmatched. Amplification started from genomic DNA. The TCR beta CDR3 region was amplified using 30 forward and 13 reverse primers. From the multiplex PCR reads, TCRdb called clonotypes with MiXCR, one entry per CDR3 protein. Among 250,000 or so distinct CDR3 sequences listed, approximately 45% were seen once. Roughly 10 milliliters of peripheral blood were collected from each participant. With respect to this clonotype: Its specificity is unknown.

The TCR originated in a young man with type 2 diabetes. This rearrangement joins TRBV28 to TRBJ1-6; 10 positions agree with TRBD1. The specimen was peripheral blood mononuclear cells (PBMCs). The CDR3 nucleotides are TGTGCCAGCAGTATACCGGGACAGGGGCAGTCACCCCTCCACTTT. This encodes CASSIPGQGQSPLHF.